The present T cell receptor beta chain was sequenced within a study of Ad26.COV2.S vaccination and SARS-CoV-2 variants. The wider study: Doses of Ad26.COV2.S were injected into muscle once or twice, 56 days apart.

The protocol was immunoSEQ multiplex PCR, while the TCRdb copy is restricted to in-frame clones and leaves out a portion. The sample lists approximately 350,000 clones, 83% occurring once. A note on this clone: As yet, its antigen is unknown.

Study findings and constraints: Vaccine recipients surpassed placebo recipients in spike-specific TCR breadth.

Treatment reported: about 20 received Ad26.COV2.S at low or high dose, single or two shots; roughly 5 received placebo; per-sample allocation not given. All samples were drawn on day 63, counting from the first vaccine or placebo injection. Its platform was an Ad26 vector, and its expressed antigen was Wuhan-strain SARS-CoV-2 spike. The source material was peripheral blood, sampled in a trial of Ad26.COV2.S vaccine versus placebo. This clonotype was sampled from a person aged 18-60 years who received the Ad26.COV2.S COVID-19 vaccine or a placebo.

This CDR3 reads CASRFPREGHEGYEQYF. The CDR3 region has the DNA TGTGCCAGCAGGTTCCCCCGAGAGGGACACGAGGGTTACGAGCAGTACTTC. The chain uses TRBV2 and TRBJ2-7; possibly TRBD1 for D (6 bases). With 6 bases removed from V and 4 bases from J, the gap between germline ends came to 25 bases. The CDR3 covers 17 residues. Germline V gene lookup returns CDR1 SNHLY and CDR2 FYNNEI.